The source of this TCR beta chain is a study of cytomegalovirus exposure and HLA in healthy donors. Trimming took 2 bases from V and 7 from J; bases not matched to a gene: 11. There are 17 residues in the CDR3. Germline CDR1 is KGHSH and CDR2 is LQKENI. From the 120-subject validation cohort, which was separate from the approximately 700-subject first cohort, the donors were drawn. The assay was immunoSEQ multiplex PCR, and TCRdb's table has in-frame clones only and misses some. The top ten hold around 0.96% of the sample, which has 250,000 to 400,000 clones, around 90% seen once. The TCR originated in a man aged 30 to 39 in good health and CMV-seronegative. V is TRBV18 and J is TRBJ2-1; TRBD2 matches at 10 bases. Material: PBMCs. Here the CDR3 DNA reads TGTGCCAGCTCACCATGGGCCAGCGGGGGGGCGTATAATGAGCAGTTCTTC. Translation: CASSPWASGGAYNEQFF.